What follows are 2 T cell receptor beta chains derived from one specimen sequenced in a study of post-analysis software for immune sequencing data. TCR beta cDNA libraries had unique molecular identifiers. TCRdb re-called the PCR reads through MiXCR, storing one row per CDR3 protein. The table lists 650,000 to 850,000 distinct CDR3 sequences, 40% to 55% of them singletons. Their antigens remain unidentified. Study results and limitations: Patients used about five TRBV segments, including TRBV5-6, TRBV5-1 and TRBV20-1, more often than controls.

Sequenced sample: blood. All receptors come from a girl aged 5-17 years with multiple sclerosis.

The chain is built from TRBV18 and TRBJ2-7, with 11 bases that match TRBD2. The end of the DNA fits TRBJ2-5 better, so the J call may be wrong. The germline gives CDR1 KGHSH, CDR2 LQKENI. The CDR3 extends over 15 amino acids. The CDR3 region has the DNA TGTGCCAGCTCACCCTCCGGGACTAGCGGAGAGACCCAGTACTTC. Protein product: CASSPSGTSGETQYF.

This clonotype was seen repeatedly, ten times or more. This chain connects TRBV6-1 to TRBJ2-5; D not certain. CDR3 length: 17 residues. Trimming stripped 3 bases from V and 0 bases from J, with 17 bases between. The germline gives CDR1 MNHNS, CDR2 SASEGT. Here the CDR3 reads CASSDQLLWGYQETQYF. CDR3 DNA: TGTGCCAGCAGTGACCAGCTATTGTGGGGTTACCAAGAGACCCAGTACTTC.